This T cell receptor (beta chain) was sequenced during a study of T cell responses to AZD1222 COVID-19 vaccine. Overall study: Pooling of second doses given at about 4 or about 12 weeks was done. General study results and limits: Clonal diversity was possibly underestimated, and the donors were mostly white British, with more females. Just a handful of people given AZD1222 tested seropositive at baseline.

V lost 4 bases and J lost 1, with 10 bases in between. CDR1 and CDR2 (germline): LGHDT, YNNKEL (reference sequence). The CDR3 consists of 14 residues. A remark on this clone: The antigen remains undetermined.

Using immunoSEQ multiplex PCR, the repertoire was profiled, and TCRdb retains in-frame clones only, with some absent. The repertoire holds just under 100,000 clones, 70% to 90% seen once, with less than 3.5% in the top ten. This TCR was recovered from an adult in good health. Material: peripheral blood, obtained on day 0 of AZD1222 vaccination. J is TRBJ1-2 and V is TRBV3-1 (or the pseudogene TRBV3-2); D gene ambiguous. For the CDR3, the DNA is TGTGCCAGCAGCCCCCAAGTGGATAACTATGGCTACACCTTC. Translated, it gives CASSPQVDNYGYTF.